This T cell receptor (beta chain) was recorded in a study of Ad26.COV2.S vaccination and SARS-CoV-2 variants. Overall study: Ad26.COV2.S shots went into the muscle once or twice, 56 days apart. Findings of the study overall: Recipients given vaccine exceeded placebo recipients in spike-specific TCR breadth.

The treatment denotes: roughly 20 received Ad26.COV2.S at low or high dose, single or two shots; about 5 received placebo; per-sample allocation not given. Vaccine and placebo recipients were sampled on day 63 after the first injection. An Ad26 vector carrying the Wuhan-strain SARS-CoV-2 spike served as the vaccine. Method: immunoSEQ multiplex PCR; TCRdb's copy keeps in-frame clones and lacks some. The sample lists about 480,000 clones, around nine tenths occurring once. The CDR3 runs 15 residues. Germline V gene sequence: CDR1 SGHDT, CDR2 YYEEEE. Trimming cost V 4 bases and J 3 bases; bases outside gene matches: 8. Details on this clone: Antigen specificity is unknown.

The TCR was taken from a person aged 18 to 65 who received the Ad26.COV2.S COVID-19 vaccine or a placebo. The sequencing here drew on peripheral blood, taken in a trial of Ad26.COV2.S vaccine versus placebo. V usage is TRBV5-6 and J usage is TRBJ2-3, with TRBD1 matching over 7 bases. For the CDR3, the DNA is TGTGCCAGCAGCGAACAGGGGTTTAGTACAGATACGCAGTATTTT. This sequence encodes CASSEQGFSTDTQYF. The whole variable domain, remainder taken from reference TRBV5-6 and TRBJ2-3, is DAGVTQSPTHLIKTRGQQVTLRCSPKSGHDTVSWYQQALGQGPQFIFQYYEEEERQRGNFPDRFSGHQFPNYSSELNVNALLLGDSALYLCASSEQGFSTDTQYFGPGTRLTVL.